This T cell receptor beta chain was recovered during a study of cytomegalovirus exposure and HLA in healthy donors. As for the study in general: HLA-typed donors contributed around 85 million unique TCRs, which were held in an early data release.

Healthy bone marrow donors made up the donors. Worth noting for this clone: Antigen specificity is unknown.

Notes on the study in general: There were some V segments, including TRBV6-2 and TRBV6-3, excluded as indistinguishable.

The V end was cut by 3 bases, the J end by 0 bases, with 15 bases between. The CDR3 is made up of 17 amino acids. Germline CDR1 and CDR2: SGHDN and FVKESK. PCR was performed using 60 Vbeta and 13 Jbeta primers. Some clones are missing from TCRdb's copy, which holds only in-frame ones; the method was immunoSEQ multiplex PCR. The sample records about 140,000 clones, 60% to 85% being singletons. The chain joins TRBV14 to TRBJ2-1; D might be TRBD1 (5 bases). This sequence originates from a male donor in good health and CMV-seropositive. Sequenced input: PBMCs. In DNA, the CDR3 is TGTGCCAGCAGCCACCCCTACAGCGACAGCTCCTACAATGAGCAGTTCTTC. Its translation: CASSHPYSDSSYNEQFF.